This T cell receptor beta chain was profiled in a study of cytomegalovirus exposure and HLA in healthy donors. Whole-study findings and limits: Analysis was carried out at a later point, and it linked a missense DCLRE1C variant to TCR beta V- and J-gene trimming.

The V gene's germline CDR1 is MDHEN and CDR2 SYDVKM. CDR3 length equals 14 residues. Trimming took 2 bases from V and 4 from J, leaving 11 bases between them. It was with 60 Vbeta and 13 Jbeta primers that the PCR ran. As originally analysed: As a later analysis found, there were approximately 80 million unique TCR beta chains, of which 8.5 million to 14 million were shared. Generated by immunoSEQ multiplex PCR, the TCRdb table keeps only in-frame clones and is missing some. V and J calls and clone size are as listed in that table; D and trimming were resolved from the DNA. The sample lists around 170,000 clones; 75% to 85% were seen once. To note about this clone: Its antigen is undetermined.

J is TRBJ1-1 and V is TRBV28, with D possibly TRBD1 on 5 matching bases. The sequence was obtained from a woman in her twenties or thirties in good health and CMV-seropositive. Sequences were obtained from PBMCs. The CDR3 sequence is CASSLTGGTTEAFF. In nucleotides, the CDR3 is TGTGCCAGCAGTTTAACAGGAGGGACCACTGAAGCTTTCTTT.